The next 3 T cell receptor beta chains were all read from a single sample in a study of T cell responses to AZD1222 COVID-19 vaccine. Only in-frame clones appear in the TCRdb table, and some are missing; sequencing was by immunoSEQ multiplex PCR. This table has some 80,000 clones, roughly nine tenths appearing once. The sample in question was peripheral blood, obtained 28 days after the second AZD1222 dose. All receptors come from an adult who received the AZD1222 COVID-19 vaccine.

The chain recombines TRBV2 with TRBJ2-6, with a weak D call TRBD1 (6 bases). Trimming removed 6 bases at V and 14 bases at J, with 11 bases between. The germline V gene has CDR1 SNHLY and CDR2 FYNNEI. The CDR3 has 11 residues. The chain's CDR3 is CASRQGDFLTF. Written as DNA, the CDR3 is TGTGCCAGCAGACAGGGTGATTTCCTGACTTTC.

This clone occurred a few times. The V call is TRBV7-9, the J call TRBJ1-2, with D possibly being TRBD1 (5 bases). V lost 6 bases, J lost 8 bases, and 16 bases lay in between. The CDR3 is 13 amino acids. The V gene's germline CDR1 is SEHNR and CDR2 FQNEAQ (reference sequence). CDR3 loop: CASRVSGAEGYTF. DNA of the CDR3: TGTGCCAGCAGAGTGTCCGGGGCGGAAGGCTACACCTTC.

The rearrangement joins TRBV18 to TRBJ1-5, with 7 positions matching TRBD1. The CDR3 sequence is 14 residues long. V was pared by 5 bases and J by 5 bases, with 6 bases of the junction left unmatched. CDR1 and CDR2 (germline): KGHSH, LQKENI. The CDR3 region is CASSGQGGYQPQHF. DNA of the CDR3: TGTGCCAGCTCAGGTCAGGGGGGATATCAGCCCCAGCATTTT.